The clone carrying this T cell receptor (beta chain) was observed a few times. What it binds is not known. Indicated treatment: therapeutic diphenylcyclopropenone sensitization with weekly scalp DPC. Venepuncture was done earlier than the placement of each patch test. These data belong to a study of human T cells and chemical hapten exposure. Study-wide background: Diphenylcyclopropenone was applied weekly to patients' scalps across the roughly 23-week study. Study observations and caveats: The formation of large CDR3 similarity clusters by expanded TCRs significantly exceeded that of controls. The donor cohort had alopecia, so its immune response may not match that of healthy people.

Germline loops: CDR1 SGHTA, CDR2 FQGTGA. This CDR3 comprises 14 residues. Trimming at V came to 5 bases and at J to 5 bases, leaving 6 bases not matched to a gene. Individual cDNA molecules received unique molecular identifiers in the library. TCRdb fed the reads into MiXCR, producing one record per CDR3 protein. The sample records about 5,200 distinct CDR3 sequences, 50% to 60% being singletons. This chain uses TRBV7-3 with TRBJ2-5; 9 bases line up with TRBD1. This clonotype was obtained from an adult with alopecia areata. Some clones in this sample may be carry-over from other donors' samples. This table probably holds off-target reads from a library built for another chain. Sequenced material: whole blood, taken before DPC sensitization or 2, 6, or about 24 weeks after (not recorded which). CDR3 sequence: CASSITGGGETQYF. In DNA, the CDR3 is TGTGCCAGCAGCATTACAGGGGGCGGGGAGACCCAGTACTTC.